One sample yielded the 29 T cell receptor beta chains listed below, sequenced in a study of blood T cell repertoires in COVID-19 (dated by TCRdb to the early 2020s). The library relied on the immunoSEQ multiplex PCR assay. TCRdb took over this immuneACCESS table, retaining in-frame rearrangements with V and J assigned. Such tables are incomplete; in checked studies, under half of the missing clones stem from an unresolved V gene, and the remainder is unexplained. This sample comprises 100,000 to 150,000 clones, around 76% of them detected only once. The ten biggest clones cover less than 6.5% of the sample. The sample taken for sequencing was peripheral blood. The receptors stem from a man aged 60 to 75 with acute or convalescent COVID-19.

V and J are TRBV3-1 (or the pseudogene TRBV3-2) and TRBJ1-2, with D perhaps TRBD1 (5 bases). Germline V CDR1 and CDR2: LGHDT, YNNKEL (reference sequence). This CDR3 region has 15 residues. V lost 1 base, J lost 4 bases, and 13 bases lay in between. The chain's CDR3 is CASSQVHSGGYGYTF. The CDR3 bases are TGTGCCAGCAGCCAAGTTCACTCGGGGGGCTATGGCTACACCTTC.

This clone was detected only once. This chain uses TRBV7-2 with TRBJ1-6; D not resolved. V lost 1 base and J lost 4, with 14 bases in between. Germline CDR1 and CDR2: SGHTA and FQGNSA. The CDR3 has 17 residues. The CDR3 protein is CASSLVSGSEYNSPLHF. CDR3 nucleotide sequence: TGTGCCAGCAGCTTAGTCTCCGGGAGCGAGTATAATTCACCCCTCCACTTT.

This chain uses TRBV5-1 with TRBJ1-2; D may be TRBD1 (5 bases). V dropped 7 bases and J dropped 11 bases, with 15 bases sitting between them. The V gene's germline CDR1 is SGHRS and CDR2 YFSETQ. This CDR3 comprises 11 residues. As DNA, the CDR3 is TGCGCCAGCGGCGGACATGACGAGTACACCTTC. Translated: CASGGHDEYTF.

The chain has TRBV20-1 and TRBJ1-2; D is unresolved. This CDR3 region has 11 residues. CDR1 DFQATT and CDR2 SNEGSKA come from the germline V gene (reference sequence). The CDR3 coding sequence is TGCAGACCGGGAGTCGACTATGGCTACACCTTC. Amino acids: CRPGVDYGYTF.

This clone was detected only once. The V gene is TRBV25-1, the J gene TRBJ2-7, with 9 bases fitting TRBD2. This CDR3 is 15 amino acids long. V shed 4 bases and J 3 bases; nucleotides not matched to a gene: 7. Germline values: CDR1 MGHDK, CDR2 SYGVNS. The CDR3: CASSGASGNLYEQYF. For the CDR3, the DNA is TGTGCCAGCAGTGGGGCTAGCGGGAACCTCTACGAGCAGTACTTC.

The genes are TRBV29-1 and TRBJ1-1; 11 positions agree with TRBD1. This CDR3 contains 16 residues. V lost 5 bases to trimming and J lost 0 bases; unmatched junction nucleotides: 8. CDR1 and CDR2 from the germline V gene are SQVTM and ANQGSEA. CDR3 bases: TGCAGCGTTCGGAAGGGGACAGGGGGTATGAACACTGAAGCTTTCTTT. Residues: CSVRKGTGGMNTEAFF.

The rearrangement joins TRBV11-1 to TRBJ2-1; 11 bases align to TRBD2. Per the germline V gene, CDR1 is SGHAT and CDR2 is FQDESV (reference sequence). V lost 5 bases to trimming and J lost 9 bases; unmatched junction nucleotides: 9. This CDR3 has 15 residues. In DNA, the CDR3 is TGTGCCAGCAGCAACCTAGCGGGAGGCCCTAGTGAGCAGTTCTTC. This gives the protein CASSNLAGGPSEQFF.

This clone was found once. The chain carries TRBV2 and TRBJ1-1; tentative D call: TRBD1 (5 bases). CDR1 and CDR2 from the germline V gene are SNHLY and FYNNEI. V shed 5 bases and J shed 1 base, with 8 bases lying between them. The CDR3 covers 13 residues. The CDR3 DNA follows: TGTGCCAGCAGTTCGGACAAGAACACTGAAGCTTTCTTT. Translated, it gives CASSSDKNTEAFF. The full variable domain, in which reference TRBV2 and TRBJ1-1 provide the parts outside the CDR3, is EPEVTQTPSHQVTQMGQEVILRCVPISNHLYFYWYRQILGQKVEFLVSFYNNEISEKSEIFDDQFSVERPDGSNFTLKIRSTKLEDSAMYFCASSSDKNTEAFFGQGTRLTVV.

The CDR3 here is CAISEPGQGTEKLFF. For the CDR3, the DNA is TGTGCCATCAGTGAGCCAGGACAGGGGACTGAAAAACTGTTTTTT. The chain is built from TRBV10-3 and TRBJ1-4, with 9 bases fitting TRBD1. This CDR3 is 15 amino acids long. In germline, CDR1 is ENHRY, CDR2 SYGVKD. The V segment lost 2 bases and the J segment 7 bases; nucleotides outside the gene matches: 5.

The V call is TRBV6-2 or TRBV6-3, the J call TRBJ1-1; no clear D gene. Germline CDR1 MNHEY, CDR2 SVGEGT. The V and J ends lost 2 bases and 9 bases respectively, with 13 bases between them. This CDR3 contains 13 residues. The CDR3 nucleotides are TGTGCCAGCAGTTACGATGGGTCGAGGCAAGCTTTCTTT. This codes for CASSYDGSRQAFF.

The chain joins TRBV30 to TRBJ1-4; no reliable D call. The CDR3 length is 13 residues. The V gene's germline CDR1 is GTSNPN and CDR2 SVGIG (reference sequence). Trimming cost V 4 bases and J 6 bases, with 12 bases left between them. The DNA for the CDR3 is TGTGCCTGGACCAGACCGGGGTATGAAAAACTGTTTTTT. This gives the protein CAWTRPGYEKLFF.

The CDR3 loop reads CASSQDRGGTSGVPTYEQYF. The CDR3 bases are TGTGCCAGCAGCCAAGATCGGGGGGGGACTAGCGGAGTTCCAACCTACGAGCAGTACTTC. This sequence joins TRBV14 and TRBJ2-7; 11 positions match TRBD2. Per the germline V gene, CDR1 is SGHDN and CDR2 is FVKESK. The CDR3 runs to 20 residues. V shed 0 bases and J 2 bases; nucleotides not matched to a gene: 15.

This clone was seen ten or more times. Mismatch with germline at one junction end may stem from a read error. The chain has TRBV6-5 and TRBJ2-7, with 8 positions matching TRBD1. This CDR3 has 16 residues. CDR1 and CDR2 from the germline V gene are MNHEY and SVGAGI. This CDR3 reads CASSYQPGQVSDEQYF. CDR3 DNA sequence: TGTGCCAGCAGTTATCAACCGGGACAGGTCTCCGACGAGCAGTACTTC.

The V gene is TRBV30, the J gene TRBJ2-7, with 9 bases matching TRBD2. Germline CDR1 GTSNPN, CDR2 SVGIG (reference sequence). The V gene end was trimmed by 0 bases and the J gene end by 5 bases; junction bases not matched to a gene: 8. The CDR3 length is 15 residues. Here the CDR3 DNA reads TGTGCCTGGAGTGTACGAAATAGCGGGAGAGACGAGCAGTACTTC. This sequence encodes CAWSVRNSGRDEQYF.

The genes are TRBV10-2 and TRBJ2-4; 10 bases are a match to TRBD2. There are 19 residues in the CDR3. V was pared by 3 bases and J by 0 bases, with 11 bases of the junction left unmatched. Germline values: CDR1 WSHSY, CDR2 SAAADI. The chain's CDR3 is CASSDHLAGVILAKNIQYF. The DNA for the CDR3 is TGCGCCAGCAGTGACCACCTAGCGGGGGTGATCTTAGCCAAAAACATTCAGTACTTC.

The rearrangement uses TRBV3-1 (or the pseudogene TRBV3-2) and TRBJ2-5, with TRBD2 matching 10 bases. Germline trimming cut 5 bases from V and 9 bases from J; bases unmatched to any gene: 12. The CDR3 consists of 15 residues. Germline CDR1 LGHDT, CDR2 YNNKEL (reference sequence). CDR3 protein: CASSSPTSGVVSQYF. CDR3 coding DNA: TGTGCCAGCAGCTCGCCTACTAGCGGGGTTGTGTCCCAGTACTTC.

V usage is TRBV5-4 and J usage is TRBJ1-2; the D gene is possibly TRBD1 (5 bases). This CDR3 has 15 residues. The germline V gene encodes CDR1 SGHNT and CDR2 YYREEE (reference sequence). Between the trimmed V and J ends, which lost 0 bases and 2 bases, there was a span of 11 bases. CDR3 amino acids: CASSLGAGQNYGYTF. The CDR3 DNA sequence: TGTGCCAGCAGCTTGGGGGCAGGGCAAAACTATGGCTACACCTTC.

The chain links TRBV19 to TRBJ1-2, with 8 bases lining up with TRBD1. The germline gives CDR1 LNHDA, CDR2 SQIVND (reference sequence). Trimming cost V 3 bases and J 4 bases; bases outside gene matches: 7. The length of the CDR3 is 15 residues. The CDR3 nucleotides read TGTGCCAGTAGTATCGCAGGGGGCAACAGCTATGGCTACACCTTC. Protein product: CASSIAGGNSYGYTF. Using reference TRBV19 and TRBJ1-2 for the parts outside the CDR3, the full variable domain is DGGITQSPKYLFRKEGQNVTLSCEQNLNHDAMYWYRQDPGQGLRLIYYSQIVNDFQKGDIAEGYSVSREKKESFPLTVTSAQKNPTAFYLCASSIAGGNSYGYTFGSGTRLTVV.

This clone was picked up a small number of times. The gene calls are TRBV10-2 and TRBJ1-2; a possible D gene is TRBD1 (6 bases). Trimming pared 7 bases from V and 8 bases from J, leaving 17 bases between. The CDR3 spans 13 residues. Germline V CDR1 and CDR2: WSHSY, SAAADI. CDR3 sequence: CASTADRRGGYTF. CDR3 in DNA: TGCGCCAGCACCGCAGACAGGCGCGGGGGCTACACCTTC.

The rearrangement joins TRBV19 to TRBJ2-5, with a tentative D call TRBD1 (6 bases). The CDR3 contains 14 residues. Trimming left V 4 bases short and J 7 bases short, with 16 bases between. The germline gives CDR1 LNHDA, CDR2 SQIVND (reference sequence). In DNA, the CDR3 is TGTGCCAGTAGTACTCAAACAGGGCTGGGGACCCAGTACTTC. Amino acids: CASSTQTGLGTQYF.

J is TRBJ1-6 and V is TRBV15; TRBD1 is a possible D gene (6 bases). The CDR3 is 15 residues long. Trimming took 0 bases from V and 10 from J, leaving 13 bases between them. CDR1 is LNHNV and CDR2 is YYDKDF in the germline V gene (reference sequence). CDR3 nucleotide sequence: TGTGCCACCAGCAGAGACCGAGTAGGGGGATCACCCCTCCACTTT. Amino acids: CATSRDRVGGSPLHF.

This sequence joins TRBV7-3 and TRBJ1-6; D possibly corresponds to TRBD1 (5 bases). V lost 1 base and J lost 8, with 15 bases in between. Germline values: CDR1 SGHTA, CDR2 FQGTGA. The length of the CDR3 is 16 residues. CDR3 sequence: CASSLNPQAGHSPLHF. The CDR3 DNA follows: TGTGCCAGCAGCTTAAATCCCCAAGCGGGGCATTCACCCCTCCACTTT.

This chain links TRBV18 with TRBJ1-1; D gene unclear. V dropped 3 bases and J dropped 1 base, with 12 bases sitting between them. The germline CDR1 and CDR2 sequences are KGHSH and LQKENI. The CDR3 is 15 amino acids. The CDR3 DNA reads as TGTGCCAGCTCACCCATGGTAGCGGGGAACACTGAAGCTTTCTTT. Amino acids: CASSPMVAGNTEAFF.

Written as DNA, the CDR3 is TGTGCCAGCAGCCCGACTAACAGGGGGCTGGCTAATGAAAAACTGTTTTTT. Its protein product is CASSPTNRGLANEKLFF. This rearrangement joins TRBV11-2 to TRBJ1-4, with TRBD1 matching over 9 bases. This CDR3 region has 17 residues. V shed 5 bases, J shed 3 bases, and the junction held 10 bases outside the gene matches. CDR1 SGHAT and CDR2 FQNNGV come from the germline V gene. The entire variable domain, with the rest obtained from reference TRBV11-2 and TRBJ1-4, is as follows: EAGVAQSPRYKIIEKRQSVAFWCNPISGHATLYWYQQILGQGPKLLIQFQNNGVVDDSQLPKDRFSAERLKGVDSTLKIQPAKLEDSAVYLCASSPTNRGLANEKLFFGSGTQLSVL.

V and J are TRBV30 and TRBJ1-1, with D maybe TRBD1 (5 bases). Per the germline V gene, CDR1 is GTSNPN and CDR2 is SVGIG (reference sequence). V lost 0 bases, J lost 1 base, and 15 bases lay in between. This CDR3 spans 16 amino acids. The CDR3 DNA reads TGTGCCTGGAGTGTACTTCGCGGGGCCGCGAACACTGAAGCTTTCTTT. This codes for CAWSVLRGAANTEAFF.

The CDR3 is CASSPGTLNYGYTF. The CDR3 DNA sequence: TGCGCCAGCAGCCCCGGGACACTTAACTATGGCTACACCTTC. The gene calls are TRBV5-1 and TRBJ1-2; the D gene is possibly TRBD1 (6 bases). CDR1 is SGHRS and CDR2 is YFSETQ in the germline V gene. V was clipped by 4 bases and J by 1 base, with 11 bases between them. The length of the CDR3 is 14 residues.

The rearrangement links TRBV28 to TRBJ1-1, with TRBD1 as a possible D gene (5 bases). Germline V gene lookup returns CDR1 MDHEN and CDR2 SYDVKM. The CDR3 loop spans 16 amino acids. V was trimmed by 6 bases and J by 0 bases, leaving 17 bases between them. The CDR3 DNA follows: TGTGCCAGCAGCTCCGGGTCAGGGATCATGAACACTGAAGCTTTCTTT. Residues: CASSSGSGIMNTEAFF.

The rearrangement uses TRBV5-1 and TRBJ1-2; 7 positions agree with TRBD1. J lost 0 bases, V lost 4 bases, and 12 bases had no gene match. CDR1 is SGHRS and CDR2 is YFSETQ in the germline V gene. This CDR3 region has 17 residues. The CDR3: CASSPYSDRPANYGYTF. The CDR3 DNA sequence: TGCGCCAGCAGCCCTTATTCGGACAGGCCGGCTAACTATGGCTACACCTTC.

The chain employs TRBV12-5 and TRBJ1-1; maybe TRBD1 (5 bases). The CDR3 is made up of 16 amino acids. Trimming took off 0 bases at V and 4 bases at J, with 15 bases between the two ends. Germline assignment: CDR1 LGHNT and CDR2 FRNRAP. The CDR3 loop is CASGLVLRGGGTEAFF. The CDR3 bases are TGTGCTAGTGGTTTGGTACTGAGGGGCGGGGGCACTGAAGCTTTCTTT.